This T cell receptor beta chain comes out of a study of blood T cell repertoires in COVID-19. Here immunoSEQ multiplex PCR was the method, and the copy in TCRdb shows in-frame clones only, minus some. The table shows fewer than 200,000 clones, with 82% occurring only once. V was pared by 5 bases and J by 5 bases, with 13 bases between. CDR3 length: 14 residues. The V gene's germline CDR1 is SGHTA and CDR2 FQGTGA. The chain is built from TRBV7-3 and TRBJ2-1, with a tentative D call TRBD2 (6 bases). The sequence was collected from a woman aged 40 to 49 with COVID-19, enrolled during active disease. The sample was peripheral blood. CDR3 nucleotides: TGTGCCAGCAGCGAGGCGGGACCAAACAATGAGCAGTTCTTC. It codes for CASSEAGPNNEQFF.